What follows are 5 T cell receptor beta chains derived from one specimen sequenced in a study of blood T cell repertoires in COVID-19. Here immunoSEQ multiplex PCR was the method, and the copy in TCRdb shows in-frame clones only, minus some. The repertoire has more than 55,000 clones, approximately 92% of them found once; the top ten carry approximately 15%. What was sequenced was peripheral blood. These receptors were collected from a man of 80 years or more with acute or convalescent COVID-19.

As DNA, the CDR3 is TGTGCCAGCAGCCCGACAGGGCTGGAAGAGACCCAGTACTTC. As protein: CASSPTGLEETQYF. The V call is TRBV3-1 (or the pseudogene TRBV3-2), the J call TRBJ2-5; 7 bases line up with TRBD1. The CDR3 is 14 amino acids. CDR1 is LGHDT and CDR2 is YNNKEL in the germline V gene (reference sequence). V shed 4 bases, J shed 3 bases, and the junction held 5 bases outside the gene matches.

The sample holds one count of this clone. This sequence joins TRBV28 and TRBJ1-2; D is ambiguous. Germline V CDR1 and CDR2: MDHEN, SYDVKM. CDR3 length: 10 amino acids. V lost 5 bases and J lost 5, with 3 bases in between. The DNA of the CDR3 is TGTGCCAGCAGTCGTTATGGCTACACCTTC. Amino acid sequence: CASSRYGYTF.

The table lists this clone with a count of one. In DNA, the CDR3 is TGTGCCAGCAGTCGGACTAGCGGGGGGGCTATCCTGCATGAGCAGTTCTTC. Residues: CASSRTSGGAILHEQFF. The chain combines TRBV28 with TRBJ2-1, with 15 bases aligning to TRBD2. CDR3 length: 17 residues. After removal of 5 bases from V and 8 bases from J, the junction contained 10 bases not matched to a gene. The germline V gene has CDR1 MDHEN and CDR2 SYDVKM.

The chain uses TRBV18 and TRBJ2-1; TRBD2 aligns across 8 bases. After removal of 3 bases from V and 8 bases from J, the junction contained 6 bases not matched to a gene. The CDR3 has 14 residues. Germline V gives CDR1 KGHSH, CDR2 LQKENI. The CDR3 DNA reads TGTGCCAGCTCACCCGGGGGGGGAATCGATGAGCAGTTCTTC. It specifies CASSPGGGIDEQFF.

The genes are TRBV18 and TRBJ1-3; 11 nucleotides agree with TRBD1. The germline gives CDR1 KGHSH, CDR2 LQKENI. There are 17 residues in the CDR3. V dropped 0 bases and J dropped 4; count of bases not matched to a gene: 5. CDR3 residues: CASSPPGQGALGNTIYF. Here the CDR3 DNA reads TGTGCCAGCTCACCACCCGGACAGGGGGCGCTGGGAAACACCATATATTTT.